The clone carrying this T cell receptor (beta chain) was counted a few times. This sample is drawn from a study of identical twins. TCRdb passed the 5' RACE reads through MiXCR, listing each CDR3 protein once. Seen here are roughly 350,000 distinct CDR3 sequences, approximately 10% observed once, and the top ten hold 8.5% to 10%. Germline CDR1 is SGHRS and CDR2 is YFSETQ. Germline trimming cut 4 bases from V and 8 bases from J; bases unmatched to any gene: 12. CDR3 size: 15 residues. Healthy Caucasians, and only they, were the donors. What was sequenced was naive T cells sorted from blood. V gene TRBV5-1 combines with J gene TRBJ2-1; 7 nucleotides match TRBD2. The TCR comes from a woman in her forties or fifties in good health. In DNA form, the CDR3 reads TGCGCCAGCAGCCCGAGCGGTGGGGCGGGGGATGAGCAGTTCTTC. Translating it yields CASSPSGGAGDEQFF.